This paragraph reports one T cell receptor (beta chain). The antigen it recognizes is unknown. No base qualities exist here, and no much larger clone lies one base off it. This sample stems from a study of cytomegalovirus exposure and HLA in healthy donors (dated 2017 in TCRdb). Regarding the study in general: An earlier analysis of several hundred of the donors reported about 300 Gb of sequence data and about 120 million unique TCR beta sequences obtained from about 179 million T cells. All discovery cohort repertoires had been generated using a single sequencing platform. Among some 410 genotyped donors of the cohort, an average of 235,054 unique TCR beta nucleotide sequences were sequenced per donor, roughly a sixth of them non-productive. Roughly 300 gigabases of sequencing data and approximately 91 million unique TCR sequences made up an early release that covered approximately 700 HLA-typed donors. Of the roughly 390 genotyped donors, around 81% fell in the genetic ancestry cluster associated with self-reported Caucasian donors. Rather than drawing on any new phenotypic data, the later analysis identified candidate immune exposures from TCR beta sequences and the way those sequences occurred across donors. HLA typing included class I and class II loci at four-digit resolution. Along with the approximately 700-subject first cohort, a separate validation cohort of some 130 different subjects was used. To decide whether each TCR beta V gene segment behaved as functional or pseudogenic, an earlier analysis of some 600 of the donors relied on high-throughput TCR beta sequencing. Typing coverage differed by locus: A, B, C, DRB1 and DQB1 were typed in roughly 629-630 donors, DQA1 in around 500, DPA1 in over 600, and DPB1 in roughly 450. The study aimed to test whether signatures of past pathogen exposure could be identified by cataloging public T cell receptors. High-throughput TCR immunosequencing, statistical association of individual TCRs with disease status, and machine learning were combined to predict cytomegalovirus infection status. Using immunosequencing, the study profiled T cell repertoires from roughly 650 subjects and related those repertoires to cytomegalovirus serostatus. Several DR-DQ haplotypes were handled as single units for association and clustering, since linkage in the cohort was strong. Donor age, sex, ethnicity and CMV serostatus were compiled alongside the repertoire data. A later analysis re-examined previously published TCR beta repertoires from about 670 donors and added high-resolution HLA genotyping to investigate patterns of TCR occurrence. A later genetic analysis took genome-wide SNP genotypes for about 55% of the 666 donors and used that subset as a discovery cohort.

Study-level results and caveats: A total of 150 or so TCR beta chains were listed by the study as associated with cytomegalovirus. According to a later analysis, most CMV-associated TCR beta chains appeared to be HLA-restricted, and the HLA associations seemed to be driven largely by CMV exposure. HLA typing was unavailable for some donors at each locus, so association tests used only the typed subset. According to a later genetic analysis, donors in an Asian-associated ancestry cluster had fewer N-insertions in productive TCRs than the roughly 700-donor mean. In a later analysis, HLA-associated TCR beta chains showed more clonal expansion and lower generation probabilities than non-associated chains that were equally common. Broadly in line with IMGT annotations, most TCR beta V segments showed up in productive rearrangements about 87% or about 30% of the time in an earlier analysis of 450 to 750 of the donors. Several of the top co-occurrence clusters appeared to be linked to parvovirus B19, influenza, CMV and Epstein-Barr virus, according to a later analysis. Correlated functional status among segregating V segments might be attributable to linkage disequilibrium, but an unknown experimental factor could not be ruled out. Most TCR sequences were observed very rarely across donors, whereas some public TCRs were present in many individuals. A cluster of highly shared sequence variants was judged likely to be a technical artifact of the sequencing pipeline. A further reported finding was that TCR beta sequences accurately predicted the HLA-A and HLA-B alleles for most subjects in the first cohort. Some IMGT-functional V segments, including TRBV6-2 and TRBV6-3, could not be told apart with the 87-base-pair reads, so those segments were excluded. Cytomegalovirus status was reported to be diagnosed by the classifier with high specificity and sensitivity in both the original and validation cohorts. CMV serostatus was the only immune exposure information available for the cohort. It was suggested by the authors that the approach could potentially be generalized to other disease states and immunological phenotypes. Sequencing depth was assumed to be roughly uniform across donors in the presence/absence analyses, though that assumption may not hold. In a later analysis, the rate of TCR association differed among HLA loci, with DRB1 alleles having the most associated TCRs and HLA-C alleles having the fewest. The earlier analysis of 587 of the donors excluded approximately 17 rarely observed V segments, including chromosome 9 orphons, because counts were too low. In vitro tests confirmed that a few of the cytomegalovirus-associated TCR beta chains recognize cytomegalovirus antigens. In this cohort, only TCR beta chains were sequenced, and detectable features were limited by the absence of alpha or paired-chain data. Assigning TCR associations to individual alleles was difficult when HLA alleles, especially DR and DQ, strongly co-occurred. A later analysis associated 17,000 or so TCR beta sequences with specific HLA alleles at a false discovery rate of 0.05. V-gene and J-gene trimming of TCR beta chains was associated with a missense DCLRE1C variant in a later genetic analysis, and the association was replicated in an independent cohort.

Library generation was performed with the immunoSEQ multiplex PCR assay. The multiplex PCR relied on a mix of 60 forward primers for TCR Vbeta segments and 13 reverse primers for TCR Jbeta segments. Amplification of the CDR3 region of rearranged TCR beta genes was performed with a multiplex PCR assay on genomic DNA. Amplified TCR beta libraries were sequenced as 87-base-pair reads on the Illumina HiSeq System. The authors' analysis ran thus. In a later analysis, roughly 80 million unique TCR beta chains were counted across the 500 to 850 repertoires, and approximately 9.9 million of these chains were shared by at least two donors. A nearest-neighbor algorithm error-corrected the raw reads and collapsed the reads into unique sequences, merging closely related sequences to remove PCR and sequencing errors. V, D and J gene segments were assigned by aligning CDR3 sequences to IMGT reference sequences. For a sequence to be retained, a match of at least six nucleotides to both a V gene segment and a J gene segment was required. Rearrangements were classified as productive when the CDR3 lacked stop codons and remained in frame with V and J, and all other rearrangements were classified as non-productive. Following IMGT convention, CDR3 was defined as the stretch from the second conserved V-encoded cysteine up to the conserved J-encoded phenylalanine. Sequences without an unambiguous match to a single V gene segment were excluded from the earlier analysis of a few hundred of the donors. An earlier analysis of 500 to 600 of the donors classified V segments as functional when productive rearrangements were above 56.7% and as segregating when the standard deviation between donors was above 5%. A statistical classification framework was developed to diagnose cytomegalovirus status using the catalog of TCR beta chain sequences. In a later analysis, TCR nucleotide sequences were compared against IMGT/GENE-DB human TR gene sequences so that V and J genes could be assigned. In a later analysis, CDR3 sequences and most-parsimonious VDJ recombination scenarios were assigned using the TCRdist pipeline. In a later analysis, every TCR beta chain was defined by the combination of its CDR3 amino acid sequence and its V-gene family, and reads without a unique V-gene family were dropped. In a later analysis, 450 to 600 highly shared, low-generation-probability nucleotide sequences were removed to address suspected cross-contamination and a sequencing artifact. For each public chain, a later analysis derived a clonal expansion index from normalized ranks of inferred template counts within each repertoire. In a later analysis, generation probabilities were computed with a VDJ recombination model fitted to out-of-frame rearrangements, and the resulting probabilities were checked against IGoR. In a later analysis, TCR-TCR, TCR-HLA and TCR-CMV co-occurrence was scored with hypergeometric tests, and a repertoire-size bias correction was applied to TCR pairs. False discovery rates were estimated in a later analysis by permuting HLA or CMV assignments 20 times. In a later analysis, co-occurring TCRs were grouped with DBSCAN, and TCRdist sequence similarity was added when clustering was performed within HLA-allele-positive subsets. Co-occurrence clustering excluded repertoires with fewer than 30,000 or more than 120,000 public chains, plus five with anomalous nucleotide sharing. TCRdb re-hosts the immuneACCESS table, in-frame sequences only. Its copies lack some clones; in the studies checked, an unresolved V gene accounts for under half of them, and the cause for the rest is not known. V and J calls and clone size are as listed in that table; D and trimming were resolved from the DNA. Within this sample are some 150,000 clones, with over 65% of them counted one time only. The ten largest clones take up 3% of the sample.

Via the germline V gene, CDR1 is ENHRY and CDR2 SYGVKD. The CDR3 covers 14 residues, taking in both the cysteine and the phenylalanine. Only the CDR3 part of the read is kept: 42 bases, read in frame from the first base. V sheds 9 bases and J sheds 3 bases, leaving 16 bases between their ends. The cohort consisted of hundreds of healthy bone marrow donors. All cohort members were sampled while nominally healthy, although unrecorded immune exposures were likely present. The donor tested CMV seropositive, placing the donor among the roughly 300 seropositive members of the cohort. A peripheral blood sample was provided by each donor, and peripheral blood mononuclear cells were used for TCR beta sequencing. The Qiagen DNeasy Blood Extraction Kit was used to extract genomic DNA from the blood cell samples.

The sequence is built from TRBV10-3 and TRBJ2-3; TRBD2 is possibly the D segment (5 matching bases). The receptor's source is a man aged 35 to 55 in good health and CMV-seropositive. The source material was PBMCs. The DNA reads as follows: TGTGCCATATCTCCCCGGGAAGAGACAGATACGCAGTATTTT. It encodes CAISPREETDTQYF.